These 9 T cell receptor beta chains originate from one sample sequenced in a study of long-term antiretroviral therapy in people with HIV. It was version v3.0 of the immunoSEQ assay that was run at survey level. The assay was immunoSEQ multiplex PCR, and TCRdb's table has in-frame clones only and misses some. This sample carries 25,000 to 30,000 clones, approximately 78% of them seen once, and the ten largest clones take roughly 15%. Specimen: unsorted PBMCs, collected 2.9 years after starting antiretroviral therapy. The receptors originated from a man between 45 and 60 years old with HIV.

This sequence joins TRBV11-2 and TRBJ2-5; TRBD2 matches at 10 bases. Trimming removed 0 bases from V and 5 bases from J; junction bases left unmatched: 9. Germline-derived CDR1 and CDR2 are SGHAT and FQNNGV. This CDR3 region has 17 residues. The CDR3 DNA sequence: TGTGCCAGCAGCTTAGATAATGAGCGGGGGGGCCGGGAGACCCAGTACTTC. Encoded protein: CASSLDNERGGRETQYF.

The chain uses TRBV14 and TRBJ2-5; D tentatively reads TRBD1 or TRBD2 (7 bases each). The germline V gene encodes CDR1 SGHDN and CDR2 FVKESK. CDR3 length: 17 residues. With 4 bases removed from V and 6 bases from J, the gap between germline ends came to 24 bases. CDR3 loop: CASSRQLKGGTVKTQYF. DNA for the CDR3: TGTGCCAGCAGCCGACAGCTTAAGGGGGGGACAGTGAAGACCCAGTACTTC.

This clone was seen just once. The chain couples TRBV9 to TRBJ2-1, with D perhaps TRBD1 (6 bases). This CDR3 is built from 15 residues. Deletions cut 0 bases from V and 8 bases from J, with 15 bases between. CDR1 is SGDLS, CDR2 YYNGEE, per germline. This CDR3 is CASSVVWGPLDEQFF. DNA of the CDR3: TGTGCCAGCAGCGTAGTGTGGGGGCCCCTCGATGAGCAGTTCTTC.

The chain combines TRBV7-2 with TRBJ1-2; D not certain. Germline values: CDR1 SGHTA, CDR2 FQGNSA. The CDR3 totals 12 residues. V dropped 1 base and J dropped 6 bases, with 6 bases sitting between them. CDR3 DNA sequence: TGTGCCAGCAGCTTAGTTACGGATGGCTACACCTTC. Protein sequence: CASSLVTDGYTF.

The J gene is TRBJ1-1, the V gene TRBV19; 7 bases line up with TRBD1. This CDR3 is built from 15 residues. Germline V gives CDR1 LNHDA, CDR2 SQIVND (reference sequence). With V trimmed by 7 bases and J by 0 bases, 8 bases remained unmatched. This chain's CDR3 is CASTQDRRMNTEAFF. The CDR3 DNA sequence: TGTGCCAGTACACAGGACAGGCGCATGAACACTGAAGCTTTCTTT.

The chain joins TRBV11-2 to TRBJ2-7; tentatively, D is TRBD1 or TRBD2 (5 bases each). The germline V and J ends were trimmed by 1 base and 2 bases, with 6 bases remaining between them. The CDR3 has 13 amino acids. Germline loops: CDR1 SGHAT, CDR2 FQNNGV. The CDR3 spells CASSLGGPYEQYF. CDR3 DNA sequence: TGTGCCAGCAGCTTAGGGGGACCCTACGAGCAGTACTTC.

The chain links TRBV29-1 to TRBJ1-1, with D perhaps TRBD1 (5 bases). V was pared by 8 bases and J by 6 bases, with 13 bases between. There are 11 residues in the CDR3. Germline loops: CDR1 SQVTM, CDR2 ANQGSEA. DNA of the CDR3: TGCAGCACCCGACAGCGAGCTGAAGCTTTCTTT. It codes for CSTRQRAEAFF.

The chain employs TRBV5-4 and TRBJ1-2, with TRBD1 as a possible D gene (6 bases). Per the germline V gene, CDR1 is SGHNT and CDR2 is YYREEE (reference sequence). Trimming shortened V by 5 bases and J by 8 bases, and 19 bases separated the two germline ends. This CDR3 comprises 14 residues. Here the CDR3 reads CASRSPGEPQGYTF. CDR3 nucleotide sequence: TGTGCCAGCAGGTCGCCAGGGGAACCTCAGGGCTACACCTTC.

About this clone: At one of its ends the junction is not consistent with the germline gene, which may arise from a read error. V and J are TRBV7-7 and TRBJ2-1; D is possibly TRBD2 (7 bases). In germline, CDR1 is SSHAT, CDR2 FNYEAQ (reference sequence). The CDR3 length is 13 residues. Written as DNA, the CDR3 is TGTGCTAGCAGCTTAGTAGGGGGGGGTGAGCAGTTCTTC. As protein: CASSLVGGGEQFF.